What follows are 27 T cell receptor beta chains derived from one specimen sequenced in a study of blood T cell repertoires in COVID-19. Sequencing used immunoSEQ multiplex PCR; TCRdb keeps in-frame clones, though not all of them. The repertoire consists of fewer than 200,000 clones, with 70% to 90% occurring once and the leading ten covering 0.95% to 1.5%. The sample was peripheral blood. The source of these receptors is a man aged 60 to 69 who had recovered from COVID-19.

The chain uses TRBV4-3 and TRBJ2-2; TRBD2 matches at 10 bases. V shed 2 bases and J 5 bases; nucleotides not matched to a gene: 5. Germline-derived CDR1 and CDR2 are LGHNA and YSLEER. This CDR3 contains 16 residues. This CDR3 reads CASSQSGGAWTGELFF. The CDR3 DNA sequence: TGCGCCAGCAGCCAAAGCGGGGGGGCCTGGACCGGGGAGCTGTTTTTT.

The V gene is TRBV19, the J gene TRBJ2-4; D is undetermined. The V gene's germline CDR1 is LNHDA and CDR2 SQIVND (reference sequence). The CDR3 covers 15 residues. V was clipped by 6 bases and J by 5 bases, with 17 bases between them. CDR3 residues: CASSAESYGENIQYF. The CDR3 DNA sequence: TGTGCCAGTAGCGCCGAATCCTATGGAGAAAACATTCAGTACTTC.

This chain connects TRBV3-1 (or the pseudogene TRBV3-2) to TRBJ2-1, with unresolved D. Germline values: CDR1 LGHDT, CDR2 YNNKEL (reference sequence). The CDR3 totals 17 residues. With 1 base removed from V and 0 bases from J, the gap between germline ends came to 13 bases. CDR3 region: CASSQVKTSHSYNEQFF. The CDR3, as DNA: TGTGCCAGCAGCCAAGTCAAAACTTCGCACTCCTACAATGAGCAGTTCTTC.

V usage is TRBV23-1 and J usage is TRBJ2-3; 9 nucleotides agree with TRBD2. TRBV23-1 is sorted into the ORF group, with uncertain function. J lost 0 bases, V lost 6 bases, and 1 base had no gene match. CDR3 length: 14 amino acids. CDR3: CASRGLASTDTQYF. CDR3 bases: TGCGCCAGCAGAGGACTAGCGAGCACAGATACGCAGTATTTT.

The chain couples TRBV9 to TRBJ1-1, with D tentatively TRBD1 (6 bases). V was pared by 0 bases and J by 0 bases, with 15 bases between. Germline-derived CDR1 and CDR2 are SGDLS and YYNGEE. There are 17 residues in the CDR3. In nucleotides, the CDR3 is TGTGCCAGCAGCGTAGGGGTGCGGGGGACACTGAACACTGAAGCTTTCTTT. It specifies CASSVGVRGTLNTEAFF. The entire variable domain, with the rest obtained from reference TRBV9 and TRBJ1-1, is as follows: DSGVTQTPKHLITATGQRVTLRCSPRSGDLSVYWYQQSLDQGLQFLIQYYNGEERAKGNILERFSAQQFPDLHSELNLSSLELGDSALYFCASSVGVRGTLNTEAFFGQGTRLTVV.

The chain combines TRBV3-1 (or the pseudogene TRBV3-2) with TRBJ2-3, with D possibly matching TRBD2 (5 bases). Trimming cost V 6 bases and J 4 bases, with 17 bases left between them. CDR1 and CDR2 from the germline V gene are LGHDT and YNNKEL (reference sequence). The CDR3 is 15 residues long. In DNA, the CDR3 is TGTGCCAGCAGTCCTCGGACTGCCGGGGCAGATACGCAGTATTTT. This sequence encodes CASSPRTAGADTQYF.

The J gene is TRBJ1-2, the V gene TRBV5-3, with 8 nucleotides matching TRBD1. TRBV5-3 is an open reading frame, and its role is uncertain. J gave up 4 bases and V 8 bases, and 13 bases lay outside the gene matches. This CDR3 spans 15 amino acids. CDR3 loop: CASTGHRGVFYGYTF. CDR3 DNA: TGTGCCAGTACGGGGCACAGGGGGGTCTTCTATGGCTACACCTTC.

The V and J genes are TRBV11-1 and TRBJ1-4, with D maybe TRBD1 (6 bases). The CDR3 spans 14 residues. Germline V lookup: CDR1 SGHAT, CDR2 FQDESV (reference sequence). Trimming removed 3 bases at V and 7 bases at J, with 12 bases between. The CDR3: CASSLDRFSEKLFF. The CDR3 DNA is TGTGCCAGCAGCTTGGACAGATTTTCTGAAAAACTGTTTTTT.

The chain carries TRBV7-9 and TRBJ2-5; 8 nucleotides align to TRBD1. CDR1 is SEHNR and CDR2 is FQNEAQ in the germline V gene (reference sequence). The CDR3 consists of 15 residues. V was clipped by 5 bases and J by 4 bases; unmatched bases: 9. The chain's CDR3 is CASSRQGSMTETQYF. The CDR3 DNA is TGTGCCAGCAGCCGACAGGGGTCAATGACAGAGACCCAGTACTTC.

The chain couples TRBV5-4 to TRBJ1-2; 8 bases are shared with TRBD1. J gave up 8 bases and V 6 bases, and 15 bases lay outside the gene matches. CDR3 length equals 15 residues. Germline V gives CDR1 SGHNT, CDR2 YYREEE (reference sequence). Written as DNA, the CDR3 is TGTGCCAGCATGCCCCAGGGGGCGTTCTTGGAAGGCTACACCTTC. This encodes CASMPQGAFLEGYTF.

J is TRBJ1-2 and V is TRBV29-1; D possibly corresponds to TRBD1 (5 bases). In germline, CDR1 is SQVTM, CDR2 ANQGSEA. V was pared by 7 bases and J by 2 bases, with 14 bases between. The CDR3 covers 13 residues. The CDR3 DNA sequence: TGCAGCGCCCCAGCCGACAGAAACTATGGCTACACCTTC. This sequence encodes CSAPADRNYGYTF.

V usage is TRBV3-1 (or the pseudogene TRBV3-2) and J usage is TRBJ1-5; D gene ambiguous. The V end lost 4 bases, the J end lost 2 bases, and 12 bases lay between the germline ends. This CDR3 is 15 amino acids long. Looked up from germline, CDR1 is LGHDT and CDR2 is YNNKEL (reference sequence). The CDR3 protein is CASSPSLGRNQPQHF. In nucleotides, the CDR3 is TGTGCCAGCAGCCCGAGCCTTGGGCGCAATCAGCCCCAGCATTTT.

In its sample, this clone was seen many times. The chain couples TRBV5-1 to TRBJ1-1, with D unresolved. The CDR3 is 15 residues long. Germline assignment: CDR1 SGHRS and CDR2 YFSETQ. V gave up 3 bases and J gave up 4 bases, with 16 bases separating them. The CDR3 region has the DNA TGCGCCAGCAGCTCGCTAGATCCGGCGAGCACTGAAGCTTTCTTT. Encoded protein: CASSSLDPASTEAFF.

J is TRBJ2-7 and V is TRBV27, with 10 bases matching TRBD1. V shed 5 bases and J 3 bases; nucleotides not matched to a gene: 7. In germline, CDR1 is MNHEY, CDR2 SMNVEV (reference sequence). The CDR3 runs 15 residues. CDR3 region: CASSIKGTGVYEQYF. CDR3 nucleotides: TGTGCCAGCAGTATTAAAGGGACAGGGGTCTACGAGCAGTACTTC.

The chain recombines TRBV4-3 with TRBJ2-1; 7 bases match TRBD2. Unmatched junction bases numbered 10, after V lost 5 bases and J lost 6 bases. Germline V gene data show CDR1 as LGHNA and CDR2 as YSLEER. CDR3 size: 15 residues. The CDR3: CASSYGTKAGNEQFF. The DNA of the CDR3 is TGCGCCAGCAGCTACGGGACTAAGGCCGGCAATGAGCAGTTCTTC.

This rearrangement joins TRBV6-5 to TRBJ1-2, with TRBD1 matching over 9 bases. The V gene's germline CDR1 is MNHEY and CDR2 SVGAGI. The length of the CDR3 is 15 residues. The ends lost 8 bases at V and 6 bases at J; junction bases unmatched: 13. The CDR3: CASHSGQGWKNGYTF. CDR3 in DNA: TGTGCCAGCCACTCGGGACAGGGTTGGAAAAATGGCTACACCTTC.

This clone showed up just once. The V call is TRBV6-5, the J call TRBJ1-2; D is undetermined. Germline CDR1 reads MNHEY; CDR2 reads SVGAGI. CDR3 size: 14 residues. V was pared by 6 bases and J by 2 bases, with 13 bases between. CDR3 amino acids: CASSPRVRNYGYTF. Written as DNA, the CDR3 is TGTGCCAGCAGCCCCCGGGTAAGGAACTATGGCTACACCTTC.

CDR3 nucleotides: TGTGCCAGCAGCCCAAGGGACAGCCCGAACACTGAAGCTTTCTTT. Translating it yields CASSPRDSPNTEAFF. The chain recombines TRBV7-9 with TRBJ1-1; TRBD1 agrees at 7 bases. This CDR3 is built from 15 residues. Trimming cost V 5 bases and J 1 base; bases outside gene matches: 7. The germline CDR1 and CDR2 sequences are SEHNR and FQNEAQ (reference sequence).

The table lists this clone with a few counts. The CDR3 DNA reads as TGTGCCAGCAGTTACCCGGGAGTGAACACTGAAGCTTTCTTT. This encodes CASSYPGVNTEAFF. The chain joins TRBV6-5 to TRBJ1-1; D unclear. Trimming stripped 2 bases from V and 0 bases from J, with 7 bases between. Germline assignment: CDR1 MNHEY and CDR2 SVGAGI. The CDR3 is 14 amino acids.

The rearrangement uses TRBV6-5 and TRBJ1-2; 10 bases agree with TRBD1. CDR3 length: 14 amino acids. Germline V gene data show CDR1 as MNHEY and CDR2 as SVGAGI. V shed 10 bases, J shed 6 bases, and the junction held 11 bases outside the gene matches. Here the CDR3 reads CATLSPGQGHGYTF. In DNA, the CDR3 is TGTGCCACGCTATCTCCGGGACAGGGGCATGGCTACACCTTC.

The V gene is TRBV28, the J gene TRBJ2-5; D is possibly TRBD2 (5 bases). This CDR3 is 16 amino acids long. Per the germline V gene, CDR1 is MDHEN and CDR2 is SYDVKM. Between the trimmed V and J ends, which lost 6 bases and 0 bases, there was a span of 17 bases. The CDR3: CASRNSGSLYQETQYF. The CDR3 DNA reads TGTGCCAGCAGAAACAGCGGCAGTTTATACCAAGAGACCCAGTACTTC.

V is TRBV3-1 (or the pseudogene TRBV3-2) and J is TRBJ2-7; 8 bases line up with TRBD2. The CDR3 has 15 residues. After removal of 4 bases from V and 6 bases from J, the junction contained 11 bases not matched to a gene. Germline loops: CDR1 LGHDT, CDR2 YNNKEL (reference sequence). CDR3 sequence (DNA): TGTGCCAGCAGCCCCATCACGGGGGGGCCTCTCGAGCAGTACTTC. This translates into CASSPITGGPLEQYF.

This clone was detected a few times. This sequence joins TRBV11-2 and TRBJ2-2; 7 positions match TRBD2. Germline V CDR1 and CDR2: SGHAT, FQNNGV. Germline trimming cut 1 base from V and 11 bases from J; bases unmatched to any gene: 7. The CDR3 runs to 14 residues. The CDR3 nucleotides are TGTGCCAGCAGCTTAGCGGGCGGGGGTCGTGAGCTGTTTTTT. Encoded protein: CASSLAGGGRELFF.

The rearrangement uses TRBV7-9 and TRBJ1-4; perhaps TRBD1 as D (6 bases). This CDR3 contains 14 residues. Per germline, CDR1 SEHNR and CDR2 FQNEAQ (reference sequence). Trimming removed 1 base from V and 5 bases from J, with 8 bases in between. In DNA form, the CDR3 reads TGTGCCAGCAGCTTAGGAACAGGGAATGAAAAACTGTTTTTT. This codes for CASSLGTGNEKLFF.

This chain's CDR3 is CASSYRGGPDTQYF. DNA of the CDR3: TGTGCCAGCAGCTATCGGGGGGGCCCAGATACGCAGTATTTT. J is TRBJ2-3 and V is TRBV11-3; 8 nucleotides agree with TRBD2. The CDR3 length is 14 residues. Looked up from germline, CDR1 is SGHNT and CDR2 is YENEEA. V shed 4 bases, J shed 4 bases, and the junction held 4 bases outside the gene matches.

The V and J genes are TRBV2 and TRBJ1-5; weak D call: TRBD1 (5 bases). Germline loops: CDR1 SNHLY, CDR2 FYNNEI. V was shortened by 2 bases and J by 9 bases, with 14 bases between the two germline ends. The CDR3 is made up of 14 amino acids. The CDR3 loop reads CASSESGGGRPQHF. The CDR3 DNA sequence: TGTGCCAGCAGTGAATCGGGGGGGGGAAGGCCCCAGCATTTT.

CDR3 amino acids: CASSEIAGVPEAFF. The CDR3 DNA sequence: TGTGCCAGCAGTGAAATAGCAGGGGTCCCTGAAGCTTTCTTT. This chain links TRBV6-1 with TRBJ1-1; TRBD1 might be the D (6 bases). V was trimmed by 2 bases and J by 6 bases, leaving 13 bases between them. The germline V gene has CDR1 MNHNS and CDR2 SASEGT. This CDR3 is 14 amino acids long.